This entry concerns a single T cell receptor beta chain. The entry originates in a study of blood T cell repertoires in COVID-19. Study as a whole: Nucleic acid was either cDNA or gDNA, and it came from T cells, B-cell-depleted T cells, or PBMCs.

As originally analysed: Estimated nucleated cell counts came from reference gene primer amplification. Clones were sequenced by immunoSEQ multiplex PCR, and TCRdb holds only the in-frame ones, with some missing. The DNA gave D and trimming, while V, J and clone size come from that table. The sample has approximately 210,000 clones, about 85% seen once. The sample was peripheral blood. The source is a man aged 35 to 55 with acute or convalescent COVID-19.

The CDR3 region is CASTRQGGLAGLVNTQYF. The CDR3, as DNA: TGTGCCAGTACCCGCCAGGGCGGACTAGCGGGGTTGGTCAATACGCAGTATTTT. This sequence joins TRBV19 and TRBJ2-3; 12 nucleotides agree with TRBD2. J gave up 7 bases and V 7 bases, and 18 bases lay outside the gene matches. The germline gives CDR1 LNHDA, CDR2 SQIVND (reference sequence). CDR3 size: 18 residues. Full variable domain (rest looked up from reference TRBV19 and TRBJ2-3): DGGITQSPKYLFRKEGQNVTLSCEQNLNHDAMYWYRQDPGQGLRLIYYSQIVNDFQKGDIAEGYSVSREKKESFPLTVTSAQKNPTAFYLCASTRQGGLAGLVNTQYFGPGTRLTVL.